Presented here are 10 T cell receptor beta chains from one specimen sequenced in a study of shared clonotypes between healthy human individuals. Clones were read by immunoSEQ multiplex PCR, and TCRdb kept only the in-frame ones, dropping some. The sample includes roughly 2,300,000 clones, about 90% of them seen just once. Material: naive CD4+ T cells from PBMCs. Subset given: CD45RA+ positively selected. Source of these receptors: a man aged 18 to 30 in good health. Some clones in this sample may be carry-over from other donors' samples.

The chain uses TRBV4-1 and TRBJ2-3, with D perhaps being TRBD1 or TRBD2 (5 bases each). The germline gives CDR1 MGHRA, CDR2 YSYEKL. This CDR3 comprises 12 residues. V lost 5 bases, J lost 7 bases, and 10 bases lay in between. The CDR3 region has the DNA TGCGCCAGCAGCGATACGGGACATACGCAGTATTTT. Residues: CASSDTGHTQYF.

The genes are TRBV28 and TRBJ2-1; a possible D gene is TRBD2 (6 bases). Germline-derived CDR1 and CDR2 are MDHEN and SYDVKM. This CDR3 spans 15 amino acids. Deletions cut 7 bases from V and 0 bases from J, with 13 bases between. CDR3 in DNA: TGTGCCAGCATAATGGGGGGAAGCTCCTACAATGAGCAGTTCTTC. Residues: CASIMGGSSYNEQFF. Full variable domain (remainder filled in from reference TRBV28 and TRBJ2-1): DVKVTQSSRYLVKRTGEKVFLECVQDMDHENMFWYRQDPGLGLRLIYFSYDVKMKEKGDIPEGYSVSREKKERFSLILESASTNQTSMYLCASIMGGSSYNEQFFGPGTRLTVL.

CDR3 bases: TGTGCCAGCAGGGGAGATAGCACAGATACGCAGTATTTT. Amino acid sequence: CASRGDSTDTQYF. V is TRBV27 and J is TRBJ2-3; weak D call: TRBD2 (5 bases). In germline, CDR1 is MNHEY, CDR2 SMNVEV (reference sequence). The V and J ends lost 6 bases and 0 bases respectively, with 7 bases between them. The CDR3 length is 13 residues.

The J gene is TRBJ2-2, the V gene TRBV5-1; D is unclear. The CDR3 runs to 15 residues. Germline loops: CDR1 SGHRS, CDR2 YFSETQ. The V gene lost 4 bases and the J gene lost 3 bases, with 13 bases spanning the gap. The CDR3 DNA is TGCGCCAGCAGCAAAATATCGGCGGACACCGGGGAGCTGTTTTTT. Protein sequence: CASSKISADTGELFF.

The rearrangement uses TRBV2 and TRBJ2-2, with a possible D match to TRBD2 (6 bases). Germline V gene data show CDR1 as SNHLY and CDR2 as FYNNEI. CDR3 length: 16 residues. Trimming left V 1 base short and J 0 bases short, with 9 bases between. The CDR3: CASSEGLATNTGELFF. The CDR3 nucleotides are TGTGCCAGCAGTGAAGGGCTAGCGACGAACACCGGGGAGCTGTTTTTT.

This chain joins TRBV28 and TRBJ2-7, with 7 bases identical to TRBD1. V was clipped by 6 bases and J by 3 bases; unmatched bases: 8. The CDR3 has 14 amino acids. Looked up from germline, CDR1 is MDHEN and CDR2 is SYDVKM. This CDR3 reads CASRVAGGNYEQYF. CDR3 nucleotides: TGTGCCAGCAGGGTAGCAGGGGGAAACTACGAGCAGTACTTC. Using reference TRBV28 and TRBJ2-7 for the parts outside the CDR3, the full variable domain is DVKVTQSSRYLVKRTGEKVFLECVQDMDHENMFWYRQDPGLGLRLIYFSYDVKMKEKGDIPEGYSVSREKKERFSLILESASTNQTSMYLCASRVAGGNYEQYFGPGTRLTVT.

The chain is built from TRBV7-9 and TRBJ2-5; D is ambiguous. Trimming left V 5 bases short and J 7 bases short, with 17 bases between. The CDR3 is 14 amino acids. Germline lookup yields CDR1 SEHNR and CDR2 FQNEAQ (reference sequence). The CDR3 region is CASSPLGGIGTQYF. As DNA, the CDR3 is TGTGCCAGCAGCCCCCTCGGTGGGATCGGGACCCAGTACTTC.

The chain joins TRBV5-1 to TRBJ1-3; no firm D call. Between the trimmed V and J ends, which lost 5 bases and 1 base, there was a span of 10 bases. This CDR3 spans 14 amino acids. The germline CDR1 and CDR2 sequences are SGHRS and YFSETQ. Here the CDR3 reads CASSTDGSGNTIYF. The DNA of the CDR3 is TGCGCCAGCAGTACAGATGGGTCTGGAAACACCATATATTTT.

The gene calls are TRBV7-5 and TRBJ2-7; the DNA was not used to check the table's D call, TRBD2. TRBV7-5 is tagged as a pseudogene. The CDR3 extends over 15 amino acids. CDR3 sequence (DNA): TGTGCCAGACCCTTTAGCCCGGCCCCGTCCTACGAGCAGTACTTC. Amino acids: CARPFSPAPSYEQYF.

The V and J genes are TRBV7-2 and TRBJ2-3, with 7 bases lining up with TRBD2. CDR1 SGHTA and CDR2 FQGNSA come from the germline V gene. The length of the CDR3 is 16 residues. The V and J ends lost 3 bases and 0 bases, in that order; junction bases with no gene match: 6. CDR3 protein: CASSLGSGSSTDTQYF. Here the CDR3 DNA reads TGTGCCAGCAGCTTGGGTAGCGGGTCCAGCACAGATACGCAGTATTTT. Based on the CDR3 plus reference TRBV7-2 and TRBJ2-3, the full variable domain is GAGVSQSPSNKVTEKGKDVELRCDPISGHTALYWYRQSLGQGLEFLIYFQGNSAPDKSGLPSDRFSAERTGGSVSTLTIQRTQQEDSAVYLCASSLGSGSSTDTQYFGPGTRLTVL.